This T cell receptor beta chain is from a study of OX40 agonist ivuxolimab in advanced cancers. The wider study: Patients took ivuxolimab, an agonistic anti-OX40 (CD134) antibody.

Repertoires were generated with immunoSEQ multiplex PCR, while TCRdb's copy carries only in-frame clones and drops some. The data contain about 50,000 clones, 80% of them singletons. With regard to this clone: The antigen remains undetermined.

Study-wide results and caveats: The 0.1-3.0 mg/kg partial responders had among the lowest clonal expansion.

The CDR3 consists of 18 residues. The germline CDR1 and CDR2 sequences are SGHTA and FQGNSA. Trimming shortened V by 4 bases and J by 5 bases, and 26 bases separated the two germline ends. The chain recombines TRBV7-2 with TRBJ1-2; tentatively, D is TRBD1 (6 bases). This specimen was CD4+ or CD8+ T cells sorted from blood, taken in a trial of the OX40 agonist ivuxolimab. This TCR derives from an adult with an advanced solid tumor such as melanoma, head and neck, liver or kidney cancer. CDR3 sequence (DNA): TGTGCCAGCAGCTCCCGGACAGATCCCCAAGGGGTCCGATATGGCTACACCTTC. Translating gives CASSSRTDPQGVRYGYTF.